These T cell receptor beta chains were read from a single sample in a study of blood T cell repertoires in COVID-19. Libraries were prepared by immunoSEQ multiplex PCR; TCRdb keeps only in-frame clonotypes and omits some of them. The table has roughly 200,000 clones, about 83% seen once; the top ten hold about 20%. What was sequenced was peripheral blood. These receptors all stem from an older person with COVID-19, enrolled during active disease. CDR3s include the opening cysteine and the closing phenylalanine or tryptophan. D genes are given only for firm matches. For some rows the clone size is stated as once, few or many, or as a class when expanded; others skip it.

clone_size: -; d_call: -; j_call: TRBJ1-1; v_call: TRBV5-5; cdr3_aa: CASSQNTEAFF; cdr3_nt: TGTGCCAGCAGCCAGAACACTGAAGCTTTCTTT
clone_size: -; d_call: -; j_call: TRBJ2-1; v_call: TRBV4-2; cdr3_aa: CASSQARGEQFF; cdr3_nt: TGTGCCAGCAGCCAAGCGAGGGGGGAGCAGTTCTTC
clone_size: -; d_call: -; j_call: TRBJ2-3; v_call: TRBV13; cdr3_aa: CASREGSPTQYF; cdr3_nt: TGTGCCAGCAGAGAGGGCAGTCCTACGCAGTATTTT
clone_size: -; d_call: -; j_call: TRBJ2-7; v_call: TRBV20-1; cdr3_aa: CSAKAQYF; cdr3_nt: TGCAGTGCTAAAGCGCAGTACTTC
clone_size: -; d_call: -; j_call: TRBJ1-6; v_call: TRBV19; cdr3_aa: CASSMQGSSPLHF; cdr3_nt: TGTGCCAGTAGTATGCAGGGTTCTTCACCCCTCCACTTT
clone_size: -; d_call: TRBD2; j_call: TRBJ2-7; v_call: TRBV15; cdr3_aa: CATSRVAFRDYSSYEQYF; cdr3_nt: TGTGCCACCAGCAGAGTTGCCTTCCGGGACTATTCTTCCTACGAGCAGTACTTC
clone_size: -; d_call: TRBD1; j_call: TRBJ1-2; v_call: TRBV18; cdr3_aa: CASSEGQSSTRGGYTF; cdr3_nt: TGTGCCAGCTCAGAGGGACAGAGTTCAACCCGTGGGGGCTACACCTTC
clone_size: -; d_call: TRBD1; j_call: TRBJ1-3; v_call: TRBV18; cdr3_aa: CASSLDRAGNTIYF; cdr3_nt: TGTGCCAGCTCACTGGACAGGGCTGGAAACACCATATATTTT
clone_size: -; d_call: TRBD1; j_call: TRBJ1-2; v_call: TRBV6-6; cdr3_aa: CASSGDRAAYGYTF; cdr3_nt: TGTGCCAGCAGTGGGGACAGGGCGGCCTATGGCTACACCTTC
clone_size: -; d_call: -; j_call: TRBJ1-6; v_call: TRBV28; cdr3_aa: CASGSAGLSYNSPLHF; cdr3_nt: TGTGCCAGCGGATCGGCGGGGCTCTCCTATAATTCACCCCTCCACTTT
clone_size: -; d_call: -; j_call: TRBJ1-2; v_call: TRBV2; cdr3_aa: CASSQYRDNYGYTF; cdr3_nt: TGTGCCAGCAGCCAATACAGGGATAACTATGGCTACACCTTC
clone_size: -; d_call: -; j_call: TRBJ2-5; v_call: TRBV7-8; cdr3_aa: CASSRRTGDQETQYF; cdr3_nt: TGTGCCAGCAGCCGCCGGACGGGGGACCAAGAGACCCAGTACTTC
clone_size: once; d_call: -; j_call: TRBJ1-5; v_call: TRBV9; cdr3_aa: CASSSRGQSNQPQHF; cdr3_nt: TGTGCCAGCAGCTCCCGAGGACAGTCCAATCAGCCCCAGCATTTT
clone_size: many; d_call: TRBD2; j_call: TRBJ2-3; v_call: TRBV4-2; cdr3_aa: CASSIAGVTDTQYF; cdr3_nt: TGTGCCAGCAGCATAGCGGGAGTCACAGATACGCAGTATTTT
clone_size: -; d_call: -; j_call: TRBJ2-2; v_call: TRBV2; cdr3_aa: CASSSQGGDTGELFF; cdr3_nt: TGTGCCAGCAGTTCACAGGGAGGGGACACCGGGGAGCTGTTTTTT
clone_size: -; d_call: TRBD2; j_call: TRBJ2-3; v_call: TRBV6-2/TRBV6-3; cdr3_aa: CASSYGPLAGGRGDTQYF; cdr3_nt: TGTGCCAGCAGTTATGGTCCTCTAGCGGGGGGCCGGGGCGATACGCAGTATTTT